A selection of T cell receptor beta chains follows, all from one sample in a study of cytomegalovirus exposure and HLA in healthy donors. The table came from immunoSEQ multiplex PCR; TCRdb's copy has only in-frame clones and leaves some out. Of a few hundred thousand clones listed, roughly 80% are singletons. The sequencing input was PBMCs. These receptors came from a man in his thirties or forties in good health and CMV-seronegative. Each CDR3 is given with its conserved first and last residue.

V	CDR3
TRBV19	CASRDRESNQPQHF
TRBV27	CASRKAGLNTEAFF
TRBV6-1	CASSDPFRGNYGYTF
TRBV6-1	CASSEVQFRLLYF
TRBV27	CASTYRENTGELFF
TRBV5-8	CASSLGKGEAGANVLTF
TRBV19	CASSIILNSPLHF
TRBV5-4	CASSLVPQPNEKLFF
TRBV9	CASSPPRAGVGETQYF
TRBV5-5	CASSLWTGPMAGGKYEQYF
TRBV5-1	CASSLGKTSGGFNGFF
TRBV27	CAIPGREPGELFF
TRBV5-4	CASSQGSGSPLHF
TRBV5-5	CASSLRDRGRVELFF
TRBV5-1	CASSLTGQPRLDYGYTF
TRBV29-1	CSVAVLGGYEQYF
TRBV7-3	CASKGMRETEAFF
TRBV11-2	CASSRQSSPEAFF
TRBV29-1	CSVATGAGFEAFF
TRBV5-1	CASGMDRQHSYEQYF
TRBV5-1	CASSLVSRGRQETQYF
TRBV4-3	CASSQETSSGNTIYF
TRBV5-6	CASSSARTSGKTQYF
TRBV12-2	CASRLDSCGGRSSYEQYF
TRBV4-2	CASSQDDSGGAGDTQYF
TRBV6-5	CASSWGGGQPQHF
TRBV5-6	CASSLGDRMNTGELFF
TRBV7-3	CASSLMAADTQYF
TRBV5-6	CASSRTGLGEKLFF
TRBV7-2	CASSFRQGFSTEAFF
TRBV5-1	CASSPGTSGGQGNEQYF
TRBV15	CATSRAWPPDTQYF
TRBV6-5	CATKAGLTYNEQFF
TRBV6-6	CASSPGTGYEQYF
TRBV10-1	CASSPAGALTDTQYF
TRBV4-3	CASSPGQGITEAFF
TRBV5-1	CASSPRGGNTDTQYF
TRBV10-3	CAISEREGNYGYTF
TRBV5-1	CASSLGLQGNQPQHF
TRBV2	CASSVGGTAYEQYF
TRBV28	CASSFGGRGRMNTEAFF
TRBV18	CASSYTAGRILDF
TRBV19	CASTPGGLYTDTQYF
TRBV6-5	CASSYQGDEQFF
TRBV6-5	CASNQEGAPYGYTF
TRBV4-1	CASSQVTGGETQYF
TRBV5-1	CASSQGQLYEQYF
TRBV5-1	CASSNGQGPTEAFF
TRBV6-6	CASSSPSSPLHF
TRBV4-2	CASSQDPGTSGGDPQETQYF
TRBV4-3	CASSQARQFSGNTIYF
TRBV28	CASSTIRDRKVSSYEQYF
TRBV29-1	CSVPRPYGTSGGAGNHNEQFF
TRBV15	CATSRDWRGSGANVLTF
TRBV2	CASNGRLGGGEVNEQFF
TRBV5-1	CASSLRGGETEAFF
TRBV6-5	CASSRDRGDTEAFF